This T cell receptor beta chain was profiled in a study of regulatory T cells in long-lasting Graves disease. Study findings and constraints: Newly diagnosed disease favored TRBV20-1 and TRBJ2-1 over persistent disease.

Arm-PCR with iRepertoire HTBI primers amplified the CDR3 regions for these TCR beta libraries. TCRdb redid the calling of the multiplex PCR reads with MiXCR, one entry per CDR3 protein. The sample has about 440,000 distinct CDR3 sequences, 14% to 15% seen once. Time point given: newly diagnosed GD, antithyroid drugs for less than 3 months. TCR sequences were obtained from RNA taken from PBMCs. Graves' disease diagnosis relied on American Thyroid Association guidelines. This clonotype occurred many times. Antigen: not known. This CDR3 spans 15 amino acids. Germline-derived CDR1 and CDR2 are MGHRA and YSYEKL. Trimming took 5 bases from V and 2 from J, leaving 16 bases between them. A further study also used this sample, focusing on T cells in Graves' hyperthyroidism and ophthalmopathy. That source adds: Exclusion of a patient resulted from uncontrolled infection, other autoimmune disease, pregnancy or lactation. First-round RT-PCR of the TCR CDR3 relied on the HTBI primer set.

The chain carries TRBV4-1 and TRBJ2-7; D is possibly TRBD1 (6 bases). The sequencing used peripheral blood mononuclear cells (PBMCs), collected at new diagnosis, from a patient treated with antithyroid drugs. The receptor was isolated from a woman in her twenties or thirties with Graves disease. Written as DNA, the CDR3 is TGCGCCAGCAGCAGCAGAACTCGACAGGCCTACGAGCAGTACTTC. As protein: CASSSRTRQAYEQYF.